The entry that follows covers one TCR beta chain sequence. Sequence at one end of the junction differs from germline and may be a read error. This sample is part of a study of blood T cell repertoires in COVID-19. Study-level background: PBMCs, B-cell-depleted T cells, or T cells provided the cDNA or gDNA that made up the material.

Original data processing: Scientists estimated how many nucleated cells there were by amplifying reference gene primers. Data came from immunoSEQ multiplex PCR; TCRdb stores just in-frame clones and leaves some out. The V and J calls and clone size come from that table; D and trimming were worked out from the DNA. In the table there are 350,000 to 550,000 clones, more than 85% of which are singletons. The length of the CDR3 is 15 residues. CDR1 and CDR2 (germline): LGHDT, YNNKEL (reference sequence). Sequencing was carried out using peripheral blood. This TCR was sampled from a woman in her 30s with acute or convalescent COVID-19. The chain employs TRBV3-1 (or the pseudogene TRBV3-2) and TRBJ1-1; the D gene is possibly TRBD1 (5 bases). Here the CDR3 reads CASIQSDTVNTEAFF. CDR3 sequence (DNA): TGTGCCAGCATCCAATCGGACACAGTCAACACTGAAGCTTTCTTT.